This TCR beta chain was retrieved from a study of yellow fever vaccine responses in identical twins. The germline V gene has CDR1 DFQATT and CDR2 SNEGSKA (reference sequence). This CDR3 has 15 amino acids. V shed 7 bases and J 2 bases; nucleotides not matched to a gene: 10. Via MiXCR, TCRdb re-called the RT-PCR reads, giving one row per CDR3 protein. This table holds around 7,200 distinct CDR3 sequences, approximately 86% found once. The V and J genes are TRBV20-1 and TRBJ2-3, with 9 bases lining up with TRBD2. The sample here was T cells from blood (PBMCs), unsorted or a sorted subset (not recorded which), taken before or after yellow fever vaccination (not recorded which). The origin of this receptor is a woman in her late teens or twenties who received the yellow fever vaccine. The CDR3 DNA reads as TGCAGTGAACTACCGGGACTAGCTTACACAGATACGCAGTATTTT. Its translation is CSELPGLAYTDTQYF.